What follows are 19 T cell receptor beta chains derived from one specimen sequenced in a study of blood T cell repertoires in COVID-19. Repertoires were generated with immunoSEQ multiplex PCR, while TCRdb's copy carries only in-frame clones and drops some. Among about 250,000 clones, around 83% were seen once, and the ten largest hold about 6.9%. Sample: PBMCs or T cells enriched from blood (not recorded which). Receptors were obtained from a woman in her forties or fifties who had been exposed to COVID-19.

This chain joins TRBV29-1 and TRBJ2-7; D may be TRBD1 (5 bases). In germline, CDR1 is SQVTM, CDR2 ANQGSEA. The CDR3 extends over 13 amino acids. Trimming left V 6 bases short and J 1 base short, with 13 bases between. CDR3 nucleotide sequence: TGCAGCGTCTCCTGGGGCCCGTCCTACGAGCAGTACTTC. It specifies CSVSWGPSYEQYF.

This chain connects TRBV5-4 to TRBJ1-6, with a possible D match to TRBD1 (6 bases). Germline lookup yields CDR1 SGHNT and CDR2 YYREEE (reference sequence). The CDR3 length is 15 residues. The V end lost 0 bases, the J end lost 7 bases, and 11 bases lay between the germline ends. The CDR3 reads CASSLAGVENSPLHF. In nucleotides, the CDR3 is TGTGCCAGCAGCTTGGCAGGGGTGGAAAATTCACCCCTCCACTTT.

The chain employs TRBV2 and TRBJ1-2; D gene ambiguous. The length of the CDR3 is 11 residues. Germline V gene lookup returns CDR1 SNHLY and CDR2 FYNNEI. V was shortened by 4 bases and J by 3 bases, with 3 bases between the two germline ends. CDR3 in amino acids: CASSADYGYTF. DNA of the CDR3: TGTGCCAGCAGTGCGGACTATGGCTACACCTTC.

The chain links TRBV18 to TRBJ2-1, with TRBD1 as a possible D gene (5 bases). The CDR3 spans 14 residues. From germline, CDR1 is KGHSH and CDR2 LQKENI. Trimming removed 1 base at V and 7 bases at J, with 11 bases between. CDR3 sequence (DNA): TGTGCCAGCTCACCACGGCAGGGCTGGAATGAGCAGTTCTTC. Translation gives CASSPRQGWNEQFF.

This chain connects TRBV13 to TRBJ2-3; 15 bases map to TRBD2. CDR3 length equals 19 residues. V shed 5 bases and J 2 bases; nucleotides not matched to a gene: 11. CDR1 and CDR2 (germline): PRHDT, FYEKMQ (reference sequence). DNA of the CDR3: TGTGCCAGCAGCCCGAGGGGACTAGCGGGGGGACTCTTCACAGATACGCAGTATTTT. Protein sequence: CASSPRGLAGGLFTDTQYF.

CDR3 bases: TGCGCCAGCAGCTTGTGGCCGGGGGGATCCCCCGAAGCTTTCTTT. Amino acid sequence: CASSLWPGGSPEAFF. The chain couples TRBV5-1 to TRBJ1-1; tentatively, D is TRBD1 (5 bases). V dropped 1 base and J dropped 8 bases, with 18 bases sitting between them. The CDR3 length is 15 residues. CDR1 and CDR2 from the germline V gene are SGHRS and YFSETQ.

The chain carries TRBV7-6 and TRBJ1-5; a weak D match, TRBD1 (5 bases). V was clipped by 4 bases and J by 3 bases, with 10 bases between them. Germline CDR1 is SGHVS and CDR2 is FNYEAQ. The CDR3 contains 14 residues. The CDR3 region has the DNA TGTGCCAGCAGCTCTGGGGGGTCCAATCAGCCCCAGCATTTT. Translating gives CASSSGGSNQPQHF.

The genes are TRBV29-1 and TRBJ2-3, with D maybe TRBD1 (5 bases). V was clipped by 8 bases and J by 0 bases, with 15 bases between them. Germline assignment: CDR1 SQVTM and CDR2 ANQGSEA. The CDR3 length is 14 residues. The CDR3, as DNA: TGCAGCACACCAGGGATTCGCAGCACAGATACGCAGTATTTT. Translation gives CSTPGIRSTDTQYF.

The chain couples TRBV28 to TRBJ1-1; maybe TRBD1 (6 bases). The V end was cut by 6 bases, the J end by 9 bases, with 11 bases between. CDR1 MDHEN and CDR2 SYDVKM come from the germline V gene. There are 11 residues in the CDR3. CDR3 residues: CASSLTGKAFF. CDR3 nucleotide sequence: TGTGCCAGCAGCCTAACAGGGAAAGCTTTCTTT.

This chain connects TRBV28 to TRBJ1-5; D unclear. The CDR3 extends over 11 amino acids. The germline V gene encodes CDR1 MDHEN and CDR2 SYDVKM. V was trimmed by 3 bases and J by 7 bases, leaving 4 bases between them. CDR3 residues: CASSLGQPQHF. CDR3 bases: TGTGCCAGCAGTTTGGGCCAGCCCCAGCATTTT.

The genes are TRBV19 and TRBJ1-1; D is undetermined. Germline CDR1 is LNHDA and CDR2 is SQIVND (reference sequence). The CDR3 loop spans 13 amino acids. V lost 4 bases and J 7 bases, leaving 13 bases between the germline ends. Here the CDR3 DNA reads TGTGCCAGTAGTAACACAGATAACGGTGAAGCTTTCTTT. This translates into CASSNTDNGEAFF.

Details on this clone: This same CDR3 is encoded by further DNA sequences in the sample. The chain has TRBV19 and TRBJ2-2; tentatively, D is TRBD1 (5 bases). Trimming removed 3 bases at V and 1 base at J, with 6 bases between. Germline V lookup: CDR1 LNHDA, CDR2 SQIVND (reference sequence). The CDR3 has 14 amino acids. Here the CDR3 reads CASSIRGNTGELFF. The CDR3 bases are TGTGCCAGTAGTATTAGGGGGAACACCGGGGAGCTGTTTTTT.

The rearrangement uses TRBV20-1 and TRBJ1-1; D not resolved. V lost 7 bases, J lost 1 base, and 7 bases lay in between. CDR1 and CDR2 (germline): DFQATT, SNEGSKA (reference sequence). The CDR3 runs to 11 residues. CDR3 region: CSVPRNTEAFF. The DNA of the CDR3 is TGCAGTGTCCCGAGGAACACTGAAGCTTTCTTT.

The gene calls are TRBV12-2 and TRBJ2-4; no DNA check was done on the table's D call, TRBD2. TRBV12-2 is marked as a pseudogene. The CDR3 is made up of 20 amino acids. The CDR3 is CASRLRYRALNNEAKNIQYF. The CDR3 nucleotides are TGTGCAAGTCGCTTAAGGTATAGAGCGTTGAATAATGAGGCCAAAAACATTCAGTACTTC.

The V and J genes are TRBV5-5 and TRBJ2-1; D possibly corresponds to TRBD1 (5 bases). This CDR3 is 12 amino acids long. Germline CDR1 reads SGHKS; CDR2 reads YYEKEE (reference sequence). Trimming pared 0 bases from V and 10 bases from J, leaving 8 bases between. CDR3 DNA: TGTGCCAGCAGCTTGGCAGGGAAAGAGCAGTTCTTC. This sequence encodes CASSLAGKEQFF.

The chain joins TRBV7-8 to TRBJ2-1; a weak D match, TRBD2 (6 bases). CDR3 length: 15 residues. Germline-derived CDR1 and CDR2 are SGHVS and FQNEAQ. Deletions cut 4 bases from V and 8 bases from J, with 18 bases between. The CDR3 DNA follows: TGTGCCAGCAGCTCCTTCGGGACTCCCGGAGATGAGCAGTTCTTC. This sequence encodes CASSSFGTPGDEQFF.

The gene calls are TRBV18 and TRBJ1-1, with 7 bases aligning to TRBD1. The junction had 2 bases not matched to a gene; V was cut back by 5 bases and J by 2 bases. Germline CDR1 reads KGHSH; CDR2 reads LQKENI. CDR3 size: 13 residues. In DNA, the CDR3 is TGTGCCAGCTCAGGGACAGTTAACACTGAAGCTTTCTTT. It translates to CASSGTVNTEAFF.

This chain joins TRBV7-2 and TRBJ1-2; maybe TRBD1 (5 bases). V lost 4 bases and J 6 bases, leaving 12 bases between the germline ends. The CDR3 is 13 amino acids. Looked up from germline, CDR1 is SGHTA and CDR2 is FQGNSA. The CDR3 protein is CASSSYRTNGYTF. The CDR3, as DNA: TGTGCCAGCAGCTCCTATAGGACAAATGGCTACACCTTC.

A word on this clone: This specimen includes other DNA sequences encoding the same CDR3. The chain couples TRBV10-3 to TRBJ1-1, with a possible D match to TRBD1 (5 bases). This CDR3 region has 15 residues. Trimming removed 5 bases at V and 2 bases at J, with 15 bases between. The germline gives CDR1 ENHRY, CDR2 SYGVKD. CDR3 loop: CAISPPGGVNTEAFF. Here the CDR3 DNA reads TGTGCCATCAGTCCGCCTGGAGGGGTTAACACTGAAGCTTTCTTT.